This record concerns one T cell receptor (beta chain) sequence. The data belong to a study of blood T cell repertoires in COVID-19. V gave up 0 bases and J gave up 4 bases; unmatched junction bases: 2. The CDR3 is 15 residues long. Generated by immunoSEQ multiplex PCR, the TCRdb table keeps only in-frame clones and is missing some. Of hundreds of thousands of clones in the sample, 87% are singletons; the top ten hold about 6%. Material for sequencing was PBMCs or T cells enriched from blood (not recorded which). The source is a woman between 35 and 50 years old who had recovered from COVID-19. The chain employs TRBV5-3 and TRBJ2-1, with TRBD1 matching over 9 bases. TRBV5-3 is an ORF, with its function uncertain. The CDR3 nucleotides are TGTGCCAGAAGCTTGGGAGGGACAGGGTACAATGAGCAGTTCTTC. It translates to CARSLGGTGYNEQFF.